The 28 T cell receptor beta chains below all came from one sample that was sequenced in a study of OX40 agonist ivuxolimab in advanced cancers. Receptors were amplified or captured by the immunoSEQ multiplex PCR assay. This immuneACCESS table, as held by TCRdb, lists in-frame sequences with V and J called but not all clones. Of the missing ones, under half trace to an unresolved V gene in checked studies; the others have no known cause. The sample records about 46,000 clones, roughly 90% of which are singletons. About 12% of the sample is taken by the ten largest. Sequenced material: CD4+ or CD8+ T cells sorted from blood, taken in a trial of the OX40 agonist ivuxolimab. The receptors come from an adult with an advanced solid tumor such as melanoma, head and neck, liver or kidney cancer.

A note on this clone: A read error may account for a junction end that differs from germline. The rearrangement links TRBV20-1 to TRBJ1-2; no reliable D call. Germline V gene data show CDR1 as DFQATT and CDR2 as SNEGSKA (reference sequence). This CDR3 comprises 11 residues. The CDR3 coding sequence is TGCAGTGCCAAGCTTGGCCCCGGGCCCCACTTC. Translated: CSAKLGPGPHF.

The count of this clone is one. The chain combines TRBV4-2 with TRBJ2-7; D might be TRBD2 (6 bases). The V end was cut by 3 bases, the J end by 0 bases, with 12 bases between. This CDR3 has 15 amino acids. Germline V gives CDR1 LGHNA, CDR2 YNFKEQ. CDR3 DNA: TGTGCCAGCAGCCAGGATCTAGCGATCTCCTACGAGCAGTACTTC. As protein: CASSQDLAISYEQYF.

This sequence joins TRBV20-1 and TRBJ2-1; D gene ambiguous. The germline V and J ends were trimmed by 6 bases and 6 bases, with 9 bases remaining between them. Germline V CDR1 and CDR2: DFQATT, SNEGSKA (reference sequence). CDR3 length equals 11 residues. In DNA form, the CDR3 reads TGCAGTGCCCCCTCTCGCAATGAGCAGTTCTTC. It is translated as CSAPSRNEQFF.

The genes are TRBV5-6 and TRBJ2-7, with D possibly being TRBD1 (6 bases). V was trimmed by 0 bases and J by 6 bases, leaving 13 bases between them. The CDR3 runs to 14 residues. Germline V gene lookup returns CDR1 SGHDT and CDR2 YYEEEE. The CDR3 DNA reads TGTGCCAGCAGCTTGGGAACAGGGTCAGTCGAGCAGTACTTC. This encodes CASSLGTGSVEQYF.

The rearrangement uses TRBV28 and TRBJ1-2; D is uncertain. The CDR3 totals 16 residues. The V gene lost 3 bases and the J gene lost 5 bases, with 19 bases spanning the gap. Germline CDR1 reads MDHEN; CDR2 reads SYDVKM. The CDR3, as DNA: TGTGCCAGCAGTTTCTTCCCTCGCCCCGAGGTATATGGCTACACCTTC. It specifies CASSFFPRPEVYGYTF.

The chain is built from TRBV28 and TRBJ2-1; 8 nucleotides agree with TRBD1. Trimming took 6 bases from V and 0 from J; bases not matched to a gene: 13. The germline V gene encodes CDR1 MDHEN and CDR2 SYDVKM. The CDR3 is 18 amino acids. The chain's CDR3 is CASRGETGAPFSYNEQFF. In DNA, the CDR3 is TGTGCCAGCAGGGGAGAGACAGGGGCCCCTTTCTCCTACAATGAGCAGTTCTTC.

V is TRBV5-6 and J is TRBJ1-1, with D tentatively TRBD1 (6 bases). There are 14 residues in the CDR3. Germline CDR1 and CDR2: SGHDT and YYEEEE. V shed 0 bases and J shed 5 bases, with 11 bases lying between them. The CDR3 DNA sequence: TGTGCCAGCAGCTTGGCCAGGGGCGGGACTGAAGCTTTCTTT. Amino acids: CASSLARGGTEAFF.

The chain is built from TRBV19 and TRBJ1-5, with D possibly TRBD1 on 5 matching bases. The germline gives CDR1 LNHDA, CDR2 SQIVND (reference sequence). The CDR3 extends over 15 amino acids. V lost 4 bases and J lost 6, with 16 bases in between. CDR3 residues: CASSTGTSSRQPQHF. The CDR3 nucleotides are TGTGCCAGTAGTACAGGGACCTCCTCGCGTCAGCCCCAGCATTTT.

In its sample, this clone was seen once. The chain is built from TRBV11-2 and TRBJ2-5; D may correspond to TRBD1 or TRBD2 (6 bases each). This CDR3 contains 16 residues. Germline V gene lookup returns CDR1 SGHAT and CDR2 FQNNGV. Trimming shortened V by 8 bases and J by 5 bases, and 24 bases separated the two germline ends. The CDR3 sequence is CASSETLRGDGETQYF. CDR3 DNA sequence: TGTGCCAGCTCAGAAACCTTAAGGGGGGACGGGGAGACCCAGTACTTC.

V and J are TRBV11-3 and TRBJ2-2; maybe TRBD1 (6 bases). The CDR3 length is 13 residues. Trimming removed 2 bases at V and 7 bases at J, with 8 bases between. Germline loops: CDR1 SGHNT, CDR2 YENEEA. DNA for the CDR3: TGTGCCAGCAGCTTACAGGGGAACGGGGAGCTGTTTTTT. This encodes CASSLQGNGELFF.

This sequence joins TRBV19 and TRBJ1-1; D is uncertain. Trimming cost V 2 bases and J 1 base, with 11 bases left between them. The CDR3 runs to 15 residues. Germline loops: CDR1 LNHDA, CDR2 SQIVND (reference sequence). The CDR3 DNA sequence: TGTGCCAGTAGTATATCCTGGGCGGGGAACACTGAAGCTTTCTTT. Its translation: CASSISWAGNTEAFF.

The chain carries TRBV16 and TRBJ2-7, with 10 positions matching TRBD1. V was pared by 1 base and J by 5 bases, with 5 bases of the junction left unmatched. Germline assignment: CDR1 KGHSY and CDR2 FQNENV. The CDR3 totals 15 residues. The CDR3 region has the DNA TGTGCCAGCAGCCAATTTCAGGACAGGGGGAACGAGCAGTACTTC. Translation gives CASSQFQDRGNEQYF.

This chain uses TRBV7-9 with TRBJ2-7, with D perhaps TRBD1 (6 bases). V gave up 0 bases and J gave up 2 bases, with 11 bases separating them. The CDR3 is 15 amino acids. Per the germline V gene, CDR1 is SEHNR and CDR2 is FQNEAQ (reference sequence). The CDR3 spells CASSLAQGQTYEQYF. CDR3 coding DNA: TGTGCCAGCAGCTTAGCTCAGGGGCAAACCTACGAGCAGTACTTC. The entire variable domain, with the rest obtained from reference TRBV7-9 and TRBJ2-7, is as follows: DTGVSQNPRHKITKRGQNVTFRCDPISEHNRLYWYRQTLGQGPEFLTYFQNEAQLEKSRLLSDRFSAERPKGSFSTLEIQRTEQGDSAMYLCASSLAQGQTYEQYFGPGTRLTVT.

The chain combines TRBV4-3 with TRBJ1-4, with TRBD1 identical over 7 bases. Germline V gene lookup returns CDR1 LGHNA and CDR2 YSLEER. This CDR3 has 19 residues. V lost 0 bases and J lost 8; bases outside the gene matches: 18. This CDR3 reads CASSQDVVGTGAGEEKLFF. In DNA, the CDR3 is TGCGCCAGCAGCCAAGATGTGGTTGGAACAGGGGCCGGGGAAGAAAAACTGTTTTTT.

The chain has TRBV7-9 and TRBJ2-1; D is possibly TRBD1 (5 bases). CDR1 and CDR2 (germline): SEHNR, FQNEAQ (reference sequence). The V end lost 6 bases, the J end lost 4 bases, and 7 bases lay between the germline ends. The CDR3 is 12 amino acids. CDR3 nucleotides: TGTGCCAGCAGGGGGCCTTACAATGAGCAGTTCTTC. This translates into CASRGPYNEQFF.

V gene TRBV27 combines with J gene TRBJ2-1; D possibly matches TRBD1 or TRBD2 (5 bases each). This CDR3 comprises 15 residues. Trimming shortened V by 3 bases and J by 2 bases, and 11 bases separated the two germline ends. Germline V gene lookup returns CDR1 MNHEY and CDR2 SMNVEV (reference sequence). CDR3 DNA sequence: TGTGCCAGCAGTTTTGGGACGAAGACCTACAATGAGCAGTTCTTC. It translates to CASSFGTKTYNEQFF.

V and J are TRBV29-1 and TRBJ2-1; D ambiguous. Germline V CDR1 and CDR2: SQVTM, ANQGSEA. The germline V and J ends were trimmed by 3 bases and 9 bases, with 9 bases remaining between them. The CDR3 length is 11 residues. The CDR3: CSVDSPIEQFF. Written as DNA, the CDR3 is TGCAGCGTTGATAGTCCAATTGAGCAGTTCTTC.

V gene TRBV2 combines with J gene TRBJ2-1, with TRBD2 identical over 8 bases. Germline CDR1 and CDR2: SNHLY and FYNNEI. The CDR3 covers 13 residues. With V trimmed by 11 bases and J by 2 bases, 5 bases remained unmatched. The CDR3, as DNA: TGTGCCGCGCTCGGGGGGGCCTACAATGAGCAGTTCTTC. This translates into CAALGGAYNEQFF.

This chain joins TRBV2 and TRBJ1-1; possibly TRBD1 for D (5 bases). V lost 6 bases and J 5 bases, leaving 16 bases between the germline ends. This CDR3 contains 14 residues. CDR1 is SNHLY, CDR2 FYNNEI, per germline. In nucleotides, the CDR3 is TGTGCCAGCAGGGGAGGGGATTTGGGGACTGAAGCTTTCTTT. It yields the protein CASRGGDLGTEAFF.

By proportion, this clone is medium-sized. The chain recombines TRBV4-1 with TRBJ2-7; weak D call: TRBD2 (5 bases). V shed 0 bases and J shed 7 bases, with 13 bases lying between them. This CDR3 comprises 14 residues. Germline V gene lookup returns CDR1 MGHRA and CDR2 YSYEKL. The CDR3 protein is CASSQDREGREQYF. CDR3 coding DNA: TGCGCCAGCAGCCAAGATAGAGAGGGTAGGGAGCAGTACTTC.

The V call is TRBV4-1, the J call TRBJ1-1; tentatively, D is TRBD1 (6 bases). Trimming stripped 2 bases from V and 6 bases from J, with 19 bases between. CDR1 and CDR2 (germline): MGHRA, YSYEKL. This CDR3 is 16 amino acids long. CDR3: CASSQTWTDLRAEAFF. The CDR3 bases are TGCGCCAGCAGCCAAACGTGGACAGACCTTCGGGCTGAAGCTTTCTTT.

V is TRBV2 and J is TRBJ1-1, with D tentatively TRBD1 (5 bases). This CDR3 comprises 15 residues. The V end lost 7 bases, the J end lost 7 bases, and 22 bases lay between the germline ends. The germline V gene encodes CDR1 SNHLY and CDR2 FYNNEI. As DNA, the CDR3 is TGTGCCAGCAAGTCCCCCGGGACTTATTACGATGAAGCTTTCTTT. It is translated as CASKSPGTYYDEAFF.

The rearrangement uses TRBV9 and TRBJ1-5; D not resolved. Trimming pared 4 bases from V and 0 bases from J, leaving 8 bases between. The CDR3 has 14 amino acids. Germline values: CDR1 SGDLS, CDR2 YYNGEE. The CDR3, as DNA: TGTGCCAGCAGCCCTACTAATAGCAATCAGCCCCAGCATTTT. Protein: CASSPTNSNQPQHF.

The rearrangement uses TRBV2 and TRBJ2-7, with TRBD2 matching 7 bases. V lost 6 bases to trimming and J lost 0 bases; unmatched junction nucleotides: 2. Per germline, CDR1 SNHLY and CDR2 FYNNEI. The CDR3 has 13 amino acids. CDR3 sequence reads: CASRGLSSYEQYF. DNA for the CDR3: TGTGCCAGCAGGGGACTAAGCTCCTACGAGCAGTACTTC.

The chain joins TRBV29-1 to TRBJ2-7, with 11 bases fitting TRBD1. CDR1 is SQVTM, CDR2 ANQGSEA, per germline. The ends lost 7 bases at V and 3 bases at J; junction bases unmatched: 8. This CDR3 has 14 residues. The CDR3 loop reads CSAAVGTGGYEQYF. DNA of the CDR3: TGCAGCGCCGCGGTGGGGACAGGGGGCTACGAGCAGTACTTC.

The chain combines TRBV28 with TRBJ1-4; 8 nucleotides align to TRBD1. The CDR3 is made up of 17 amino acids. Germline CDR1 is MDHEN and CDR2 is SYDVKM. Trimming removed 5 bases from V and 2 bases from J; junction bases left unmatched: 10. The CDR3 sequence: CASSTRWSGGTNEKLFF. The CDR3 nucleotides are TGTGCCAGCAGTACCCGTTGGTCAGGGGGCACTAATGAAAAACTGTTTTTT.

The chain uses TRBV29-1 and TRBJ2-1; 7 bases map to TRBD2. Losses at the gene ends were 1 base for V and 3 bases for J; bases not matched to a gene: 3. Germline V gene sequence: CDR1 SQVTM, CDR2 ANQGSEA. The CDR3 extends over 14 amino acids. CDR3 coding DNA: TGCAGCGTTGAAGGGGCGGGAGTCTACAATGAGCAGTTCTTC. Its translation: CSVEGAGVYNEQFF.

The V and J genes are TRBV4-3 and TRBJ2-3, with D hard to call. The V end lost 0 bases, the J end lost 3 bases, and 10 bases lay between the germline ends. The CDR3 has 15 residues. Germline V gene data show CDR1 as LGHNA and CDR2 as YSLEER. The CDR3 here is CASSQDIWDTDTQYF. For the CDR3, the DNA is TGCGCCAGCAGCCAAGATATATGGGATACAGATACGCAGTATTTT.